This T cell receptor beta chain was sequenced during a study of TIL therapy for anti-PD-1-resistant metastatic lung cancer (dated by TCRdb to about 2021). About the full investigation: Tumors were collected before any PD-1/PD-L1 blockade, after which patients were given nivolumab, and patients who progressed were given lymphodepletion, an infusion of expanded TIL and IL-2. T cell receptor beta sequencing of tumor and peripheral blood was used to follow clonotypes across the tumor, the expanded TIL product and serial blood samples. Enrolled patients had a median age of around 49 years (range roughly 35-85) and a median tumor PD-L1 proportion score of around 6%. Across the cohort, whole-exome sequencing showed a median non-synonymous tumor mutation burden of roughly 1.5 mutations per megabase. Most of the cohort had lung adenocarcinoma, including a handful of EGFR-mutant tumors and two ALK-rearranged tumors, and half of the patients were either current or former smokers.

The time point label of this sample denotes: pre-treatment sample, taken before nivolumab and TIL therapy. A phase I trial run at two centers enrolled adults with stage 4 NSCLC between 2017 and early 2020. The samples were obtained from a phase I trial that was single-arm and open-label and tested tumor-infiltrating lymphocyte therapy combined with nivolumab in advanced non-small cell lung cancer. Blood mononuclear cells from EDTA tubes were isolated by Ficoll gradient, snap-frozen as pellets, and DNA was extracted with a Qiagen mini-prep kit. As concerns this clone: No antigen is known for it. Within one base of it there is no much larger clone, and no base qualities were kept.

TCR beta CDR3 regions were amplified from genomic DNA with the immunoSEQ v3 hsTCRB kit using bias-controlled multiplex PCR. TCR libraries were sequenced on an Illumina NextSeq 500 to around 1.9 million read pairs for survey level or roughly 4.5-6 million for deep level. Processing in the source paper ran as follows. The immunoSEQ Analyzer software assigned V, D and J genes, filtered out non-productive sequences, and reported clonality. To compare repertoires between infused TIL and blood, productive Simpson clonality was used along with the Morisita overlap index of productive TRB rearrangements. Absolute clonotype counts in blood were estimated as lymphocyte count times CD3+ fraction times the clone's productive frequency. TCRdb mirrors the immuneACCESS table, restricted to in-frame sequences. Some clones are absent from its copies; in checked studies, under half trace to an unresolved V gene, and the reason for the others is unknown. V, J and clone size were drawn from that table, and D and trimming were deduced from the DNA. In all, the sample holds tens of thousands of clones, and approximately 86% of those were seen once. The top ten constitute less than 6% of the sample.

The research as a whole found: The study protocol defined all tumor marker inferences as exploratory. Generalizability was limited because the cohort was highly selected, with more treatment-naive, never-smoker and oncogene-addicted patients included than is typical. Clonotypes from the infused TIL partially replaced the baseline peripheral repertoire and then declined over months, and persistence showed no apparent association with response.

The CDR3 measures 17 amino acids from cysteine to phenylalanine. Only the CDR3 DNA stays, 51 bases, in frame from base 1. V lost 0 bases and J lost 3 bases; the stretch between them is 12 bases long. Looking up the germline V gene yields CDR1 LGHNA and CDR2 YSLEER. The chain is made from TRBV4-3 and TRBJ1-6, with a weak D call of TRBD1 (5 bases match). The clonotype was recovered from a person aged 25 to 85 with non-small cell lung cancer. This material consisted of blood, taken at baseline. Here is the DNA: TGCGCCAGCAGCCAAGATCTTAGACAGATCTATAATTCACCCCTCCACTTT. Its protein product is CASSQDLRQIYNSPLHF.